This record covers a single T cell receptor beta chain. Its antigen is unidentified. This sample stems from a study of blood T cell dynamics during melanoma immunotherapy. Notes on the study in general: The study could not tell melanoma-specific clones from general immune activation.

Only in-frame clones appear in the TCRdb table, and some are missing; sequencing was by immunoSEQ multiplex PCR. The table shows 9,000 to 10,000 clones, with 65% to 90% occurring only once. This sample's time point: pre-treatment baseline. Sampling occurred pretreatment (T0) and at week 3 (W3), after cycle one of checkpoint blockade. Trimming took 3 bases from V and 1 from J, leaving 3 bases between them. This CDR3 contains 13 residues. Germline V gene lookup returns CDR1 SGHVS and CDR2 FNYEAQ. The J gene is TRBJ2-2, the V gene TRBV7-6; the D is unclear. Specimen: blood, collected from a patient treated with checkpoint blockade. The TCR was taken from a human donor with melanoma. Here the CDR3 DNA reads TGTGCCAGCAGCTTTGGGAACACCGGGGAGCTGTTTTTT. This translates into CASSFGNTGELFF.